The 23 T cell receptor beta chains reported below all come from one sample, sequenced in a study of blood T cell repertoires in COVID-19. Assay used: immunoSEQ multiplex PCR; TCRdb lists only in-frame clones, some missing. Of a few hundred thousand clones in the sample, roughly 90% were seen once. What was sequenced was peripheral blood. The receptors were gathered from a man aged 40-50 years with acute or convalescent COVID-19.

This clone was seen only a few times. V gene TRBV12-3 or TRBV12-4 combines with J gene TRBJ1-1, with a tentative D call TRBD1 (6 bases). CDR3 length equals 13 residues. Trimming removed 1 base at V and 4 bases at J, with 7 bases between. Here the CDR3 DNA reads TGTGCCAGCAGTTTAGTAGGGGGCACTGAAGCTTTCTTT. It yields the protein CASSLVGGTEAFF.

This chain links TRBV6-5 with TRBJ1-5; D is unresolved. Germline CDR1 reads MNHEY; CDR2 reads SVGAGI. Trimming removed 4 bases at V and 4 bases at J, with 8 bases between. The CDR3 totals 13 residues. This CDR3 reads CASSLNGNQPQHF. Written as DNA, the CDR3 is TGTGCCAGCAGTTTAAACGGGAATCAGCCCCAGCATTTT.

The chain combines TRBV28 with TRBJ1-5, with 7 positions matching TRBD1. The germline V gene encodes CDR1 MDHEN and CDR2 SYDVKM. This CDR3 is built from 17 residues. After removal of 4 bases from V and 2 bases from J, the junction contained 11 bases not matched to a gene. CDR3 nucleotide sequence: TGTGCCAGCAGTTACAGGGGTGGGGGATTTGGCAATCAGCCCCAGCATTTT. Protein product: CASSYRGGGFGNQPQHF.

This clone has only one observation. The rearrangement joins TRBV28 to TRBJ1-4; D might be TRBD1 (6 bases). The germline V and J ends were trimmed by 8 bases and 8 bases, with 15 bases remaining between them. Germline V CDR1 and CDR2: MDHEN, SYDVKM. There are 13 residues in the CDR3. CDR3 amino acids: CASLGTNFEKLFF. For the CDR3, the DNA is TGTGCCAGCCTCGGGACAAATTTCGAAAAACTGTTTTTT.

J is TRBJ2-2 and V is TRBV4-2; TRBD2 matches at 9 bases. With V trimmed by 4 bases and J by 3 bases, 3 bases remained unmatched. CDR3 length: 15 residues. CDR1 is LGHNA, CDR2 YNFKEQ, per germline. The CDR3 protein is CASSPAGGHTGELFF. CDR3 nucleotides: TGTGCCAGCAGCCCAGCGGGGGGACACACCGGGGAGCTGTTTTTT.

This chain links TRBV29-1 with TRBJ1-1; D might be TRBD1 (6 bases). The CDR3 runs to 13 residues. Germline V gene lookup returns CDR1 SQVTM and CDR2 ANQGSEA. Deletions cut 6 bases from V and 0 bases from J, with 11 bases between. CDR3 coding DNA: TGCAGCGTCCAGGACAGCATGAACACTGAAGCTTTCTTT. This sequence encodes CSVQDSMNTEAFF.

The gene calls are TRBV2 and TRBJ1-1; D may be TRBD1 (5 bases). Trimming pared 5 bases from V and 0 bases from J, leaving 10 bases between. This CDR3 region has 14 residues. The V gene's germline CDR1 is SNHLY and CDR2 FYNNEI. For the CDR3, the DNA is TGTGCCAGCAGTATGTTGACAGTGAACACTGAAGCTTTCTTT. Its protein product is CASSMLTVNTEAFF.

The J gene is TRBJ2-7, the V gene TRBV18; 12 bases are a match to TRBD1. From germline, CDR1 is KGHSH and CDR2 LQKENI. CDR3 length equals 16 residues. V shed 1 base and J 3 bases; nucleotides not matched to a gene: 4. The CDR3 region is CASSPRGTGGIYEQYF. The CDR3 bases are TGTGCCAGCTCACCACGGGGGACAGGGGGCATCTACGAGCAGTACTTC.

J is TRBJ2-7 and V is TRBV5-4, with D perhaps TRBD2 (5 bases). Germline CDR1 reads SGHNT; CDR2 reads YYREEE (reference sequence). V lost 3 bases and J 3 bases, leaving 13 bases between the germline ends. The CDR3 runs to 14 residues. The chain's CDR3 is CASSSSSGIYEQYF. In DNA form, the CDR3 reads TGTGCCAGCAGCTCATCTTCCGGGATCTACGAGCAGTACTTC.

The chain recombines TRBV28 with TRBJ1-3; no clear D. Germline CDR1 MDHEN, CDR2 SYDVKM. The CDR3 runs to 15 residues. V was trimmed by 3 bases and J by 3 bases, leaving 12 bases between them. The CDR3 here is CASSFRGLSGNTIYF. CDR3 DNA sequence: TGTGCCAGCAGTTTTCGTGGGCTCAGTGGAAACACCATATATTTT.

The rearrangement links TRBV18 to TRBJ1-1; 8 bases align to TRBD1. Germline V gives CDR1 KGHSH, CDR2 LQKENI. The CDR3 contains 16 residues. V lost 6 bases and J lost 1; bases outside the gene matches: 10. The CDR3 region has the DNA TGTGCCAGCTCTCCGACCGGGACAGGAGCGAACACTGAAGCTTTCTTT. As protein: CASSPTGTGANTEAFF.

This clone came up once. At one of its ends the junction is not consistent with the germline gene, which may arise from a read error. The chain is built from TRBV18 and TRBJ2-2; either TRBD1 or TRBD2 may supply D (6 bases each). The CDR3 spans 16 residues. Looked up from germline, CDR1 is KGHSH and CDR2 is LQKENI. CDR3 coding DNA: TGTGCCAGCTTACCAGGGGAGGCCCCGAACACCGGGGAGCTGTTTTTT. This sequence encodes CASLPGEAPNTGELFF. The full variable domain, its missing parts supplied by reference TRBV18 and TRBJ2-2, is NAGVMQNPRHLVRRRGQEARLRCSPMKGHSHVYWYRQLPEEGLKFMVYLQKENIIDESGMPKERFSAEFPKEGPSILRIQQVVRGDSAAYFCASLPGEAPNTGELFFGEGSRLTVL.

V usage is TRBV4-2 and J usage is TRBJ2-2; no clear D gene. Germline V gene lookup returns CDR1 LGHNA and CDR2 YNFKEQ. Trimming left V 8 bases short and J 1 base short, with 11 bases between. CDR3 size: 14 residues. CDR3 protein: CASASIQNTGELFF. The CDR3 bases are TGTGCCAGCGCATCCATACAGAACACCGGGGAGCTGTTTTTT.

This chain uses TRBV5-6 with TRBJ2-7; TRBD1 agrees at 7 bases. V lost 2 bases, J lost 3 bases, and 8 bases stayed unmatched. The CDR3 totals 15 residues. CDR1 and CDR2 (germline): SGHDT, YYEEEE. The CDR3 loop reads CASSFADRINYEQYF. The CDR3 DNA reads as TGTGCCAGCAGCTTCGCGGACAGGATTAACTACGAGCAGTACTTC. Variable domain in full (rest from reference TRBV5-6 and TRBJ2-7): DAGVTQSPTHLIKTRGQQVTLRCSPKSGHDTVSWYQQALGQGPQFIFQYYEEEERQRGNFPDRFSGHQFPNYSSELNVNALLLGDSALYLCASSFADRINYEQYFGPGTRLTVT.

The V and J genes are TRBV6-4 and TRBJ2-2; D is possibly TRBD2 (7 bases). CDR1 and CDR2 (germline): MRHNA, SNTAGT. CDR3 length: 14 residues. Trimming pared 2 bases from V and 7 bases from J, leaving 11 bases between. CDR3 in amino acids: CASSDGGAGGELFF. The CDR3 DNA reads TGTGCCAGCAGTGACGGGGGGGCTGGCGGGGAGCTGTTTTTT.

This clone has only a few counts. The chain carries TRBV6-6 and TRBJ2-2, with 10 bases that match TRBD2. This CDR3 has 15 residues. Germline-derived CDR1 and CDR2 are MNHNY and SVGAGI (reference sequence). Germline trimming cut 5 bases from V and 5 bases from J; bases unmatched to any gene: 5. The CDR3 loop reads CASSVAGGNTGELFF. The CDR3 region has the DNA TGTGCCAGCAGTGTAGCGGGGGGAAATACCGGGGAGCTGTTTTTT.

The V gene is TRBV24-1, the J gene TRBJ2-3, with 8 bases fitting TRBD2. The trim removed 4 bases at V and 3 bases at J, leaving 5 bases unmatched. This CDR3 region has 15 residues. The V gene's germline CDR1 is KGHDR and CDR2 SFDVKD. The CDR3 loop is CATSDPGGATDTQYF. Written as DNA, the CDR3 is TGTGCCACCAGTGACCCCGGGGGGGCGACAGATACGCAGTATTTT.

The chain recombines TRBV5-4 with TRBJ2-3; maybe TRBD1 (6 bases). The CDR3 is made up of 13 amino acids. From germline, CDR1 is SGHNT and CDR2 YYREEE (reference sequence). V was cut by 5 bases and J by 2 bases, with 9 bases left in between. The CDR3 loop is CASRDSLTDTQYF. CDR3 nucleotide sequence: TGTGCCAGCAGGGACAGCCTCACAGATACGCAGTATTTT.

The chain is built from TRBV2 and TRBJ1-1; D is unresolved. There are 13 residues in the CDR3. V was clipped by 1 base and J by 10 bases, with 13 bases between them. CDR1 SNHLY and CDR2 FYNNEI come from the germline V gene. The DNA of the CDR3 is TGTGCCAGCAGTGAAGATTTACAGAAACTAGCTTTCTTT. It codes for CASSEDLQKLAFF.

This chain joins TRBV19 and TRBJ1-1, with unresolved D. In germline, CDR1 is LNHDA, CDR2 SQIVND (reference sequence). The CDR3 is made up of 15 amino acids. V was trimmed by 1 base and J by 1 base, leaving 10 bases between them. CDR3 coding DNA: TGTGCCAGTAGTATAGCTGTCGGCGGGAACACTGAAGCTTTCTTT. Protein: CASSIAVGGNTEAFF.

The chain recombines TRBV6-5 with TRBJ2-7; 8 bases are a match to TRBD1. Germline loops: CDR1 MNHEY, CDR2 SVGAGI. Trimming cost V 5 bases and J 4 bases; bases outside gene matches: 7. The CDR3 is 14 amino acids. The CDR3 bases are TGTGCCAGCAGTCTCCAGGGGGCTCGATACGAGCAGTACTTC. Protein product: CASSLQGARYEQYF.

The genes are TRBV5-1 and TRBJ2-1, with a possible D match to TRBD1 (5 bases). Germline V gene data show CDR1 as SGHRS and CDR2 as YFSETQ. This CDR3 contains 16 residues. V dropped 0 bases and J dropped 0 bases, with 10 bases sitting between them. CDR3 protein: CASSLDRTSSYNEQFF. The CDR3 DNA reads as TGCGCCAGCAGCTTGGACAGGACGAGCTCCTACAATGAGCAGTTCTTC.

This chain connects TRBV5-4 to TRBJ1-6, with 12 bases lining up with TRBD1. The CDR3 totals 19 residues. V lost 2 bases and J lost 8; bases outside the gene matches: 14. Germline V gene data show CDR1 as SGHNT and CDR2 as YYREEE (reference sequence). CDR3 region: CASSFGGTGGASGHSPLHF. In nucleotides, the CDR3 is TGTGCCAGCAGCTTTGGTGGGACAGGGGGCGCGAGTGGACATTCACCCCTCCACTTT. The complete variable domain, with remaining parts taken from reference TRBV5-4 and TRBJ1-6, reads ETGVTQSPTHLIKTRGQQVTLRCSSQSGHNTVSWYQQALGQGPQFIFQYYREEENGRGNFPPRFSGLQFPNYSSELNVNALELDDSALYLCASSFGGTGGASGHSPLHFGNGTRLTVT.